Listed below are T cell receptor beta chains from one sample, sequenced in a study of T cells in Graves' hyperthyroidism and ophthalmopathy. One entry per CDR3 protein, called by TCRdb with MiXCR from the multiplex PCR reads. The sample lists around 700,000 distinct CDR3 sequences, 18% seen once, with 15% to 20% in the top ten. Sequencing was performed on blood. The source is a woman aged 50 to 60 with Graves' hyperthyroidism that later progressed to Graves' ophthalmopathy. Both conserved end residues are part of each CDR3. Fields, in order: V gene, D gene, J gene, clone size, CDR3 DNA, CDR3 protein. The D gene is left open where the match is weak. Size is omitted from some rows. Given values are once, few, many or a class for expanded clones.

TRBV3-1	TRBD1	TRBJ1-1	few	TGTGCCAGCAGCGGGCACGACAGGGATTTCTTT	CASSGHDRDFF
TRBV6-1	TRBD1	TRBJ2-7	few	TGTGCCAGCAGTCACGACAGGGATACGAGGAGCTACCCTTACGAGCAGTACTTC	CASSHDRDTRSYPYEQYF
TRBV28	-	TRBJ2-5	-	TGTGCCAGCAGCTCCCCGTTGTTTGAGCAAGAGACCCAGTACTTC	CASSSPLFEQETQYF
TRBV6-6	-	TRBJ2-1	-	TGTGCCAGCAGTTACTGGGACTCGGAGTACAATGAGCAGTTCTTC	CASSYWDSEYNEQFF
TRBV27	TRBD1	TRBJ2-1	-	TGTGCCAGCAGTATCAGACAGGGGGCCTACAATGAGCAGTTCTTC	CASSIRQGAYNEQFF
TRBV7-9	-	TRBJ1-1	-	TGTGCCAGCAGCCACAGGACGGGGGGCCCTGAAGCTTTCTTT	CASSHRTGGPEAFF
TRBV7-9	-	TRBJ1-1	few	TGTGCCAGCAGCCCTTGGACAGCGGGAATGAACACTGAAGCTTTCTTT	CASSPWTAGMNTEAFF
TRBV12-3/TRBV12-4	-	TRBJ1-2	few	TGTGCCAGCAGTGGGGAAGGGATCCCGGCTGGCTACACCTTC	CASSGEGIPAGYTF
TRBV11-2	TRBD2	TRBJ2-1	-	TGTGCCAGCAGCTTAGGGGCCGGGACTAGCGCCTACAATGAGCAGTTCTTC	CASSLGAGTSAYNEQFF
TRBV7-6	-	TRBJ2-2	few	TGTGCCAGCAGCCCGAGGTCCCAGGCGAACACCGGGGAGCTGTTTTTT	CASSPRSQANTGELFF
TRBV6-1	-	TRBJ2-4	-	TGTGCCAGCAGTCCCCAAGTGACAGTTAACATTCAGTACTTC	CASSPQVTVNIQYF
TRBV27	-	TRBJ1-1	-	TGTGCCAGCAGTTGGGCCGGCCCAAACACTGAAGCTTTCTTT	CASSWAGPNTEAFF
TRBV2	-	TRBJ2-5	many	TGTGCCAGCGTCACCCAGTCCCAAGAGACCCAGTACTTC	CASVTQSQETQYF
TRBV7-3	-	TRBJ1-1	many	TGTGCCAGCAGCTTAACGGCAGGATTGAACACTGAAGCTTTCTTT	CASSLTAGLNTEAFF
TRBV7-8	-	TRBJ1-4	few	TGTGCCAGCAGCTGGGGGATGGACAGTATGGGTGCAACTAATGAAAAACTGTTTTTT	CASSWGMDSMGATNEKLFF
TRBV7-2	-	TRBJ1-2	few	TGCGCCAGCAGCCAAGGGGTGCAGACCTCTGGCTACACCTTC	CASSQGVQTSGYTF
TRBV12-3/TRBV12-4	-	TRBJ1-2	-	TGTGCCAGCAGTATAGGCACGCCGTTACGTGACTATGGCTACACCTTC	CASSIGTPLRDYGYTF
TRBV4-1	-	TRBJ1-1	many	TGCGCCAGCAGCCAAGGGACCTTTAACACTGAAGCTTTCTTT	CASSQGTFNTEAFF
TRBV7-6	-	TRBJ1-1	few	TGTGCCAGCAGCTTAGCGACAATCACTGAAGCTTTCTTT	CASSLATITEAFF
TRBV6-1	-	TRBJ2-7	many	TGTGCCAGCAGTAGGGGGGCTTTGGGGAAAGGGAACTACGAGCAGTACTTC	CASSRGALGKGNYEQYF
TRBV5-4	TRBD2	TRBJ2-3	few	TGTGCCAGCAGTCGGACTAGCGGGGGGATAACCACAGATACGCAGTATTTT	CASSRTSGGITTDTQYF
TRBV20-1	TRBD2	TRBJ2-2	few	TGCAGTGCTAGACTCCTAGCGGGGGGGCCGGGCACCGGGGAGCTGTTTTTT	CSARLLAGGPGTGELFF
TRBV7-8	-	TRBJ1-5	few	TGTGCCAGCAGCCTGTTCAGGGGAGATTATAGCAATCAGCCCCAGCATTTT	CASSLFRGDYSNQPQHF
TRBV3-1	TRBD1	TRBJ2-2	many	TGTGCCAGCAGCCACATGGGACAGGAGGATTACGCGAACACCGGGGAGCTGTTTTTT	CASSHMGQEDYANTGELFF
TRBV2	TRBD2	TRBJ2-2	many	TGTGCCAGCAGAACTAGCGGGAGGACCGGGGAGCTGTTTTTT	CASRTSGRTGELFF
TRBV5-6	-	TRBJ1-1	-	TGTGCCAGCAGCTCTCTCCTGAACACTGAAGCTCTCTTT	CASSSLLNTEALF
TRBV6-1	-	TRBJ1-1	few	TGTGCCAGCAGCAGTTCCGCCCGGAGCACTGAAGCTTTCTTT	CASSSSARSTEAFF
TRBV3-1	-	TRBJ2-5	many	TGTGCCAGCAGCCAAGGCACCCTCCCCCAGTACTTC	CASSQGTLPQYF
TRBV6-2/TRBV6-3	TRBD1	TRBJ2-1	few	TGTGCCAGCAGTTACTCACGGGGCCAGGGGGCGGACAATGAGCAGTTCTTC	CASSYSRGQGADNEQFF
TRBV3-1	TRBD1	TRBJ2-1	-	TGTGCCAGCAGCCCGGGACAGGGGTCCTACAATGAGCAGTTGTTC	CASSPGQGSYNEQLF
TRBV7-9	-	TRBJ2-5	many	TGTGCCAGCAGCTTAGGTCTCGGGGAGACCCAGTACTTC	CASSLGLGETQYF
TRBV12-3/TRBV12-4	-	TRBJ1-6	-	TGTGCCAGCAGTTTTTCAACAGAAAATTCACCCCTCCACTTT	CASSFSTENSPLHF
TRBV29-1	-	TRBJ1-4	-	TGCAGCGTTGAAGTCCAGTATAATGAAAAACTGTTTTTT	CSVEVQYNEKLFF
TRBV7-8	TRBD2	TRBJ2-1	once	TGTGCCAGCAGCTCCCTGCAGCGGGGAGGTTTATACAATGAGCAGTTCTTC	CASSSLQRGGLYNEQFF
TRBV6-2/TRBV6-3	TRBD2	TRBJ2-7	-	TGTGCCAGCAGTCCCCGGGAGGTCTACGAGCAGTACTTC	CASSPREVYEQYF
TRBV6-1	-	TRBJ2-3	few	TGTGCCAGCAGTCAGGGTCCGGGCCCCGATACGCAGTATTTT	CASSQGPGPDTQYF
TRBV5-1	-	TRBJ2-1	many	TGCGCCAGCAGTAGTGGTCTAACCAATGAGCAGTTCTTC	CASSSGLTNEQFF
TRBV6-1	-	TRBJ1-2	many	TGTGCCAGCAGTGAAAAGGTTAACTATGGCTACACCTTC	CASSEKVNYGYTF
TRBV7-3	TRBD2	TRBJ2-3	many	TGTGCCAGCAGCTTAAGGACCCGGGGGGCAGATACGCAGTATTTT	CASSLRTRGADTQYF
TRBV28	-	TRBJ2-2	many	TGTGCCAGCAGTGGCTCTACTACGAACACCGGGGAGCTGTTTTTT	CASSGSTTNTGELFF
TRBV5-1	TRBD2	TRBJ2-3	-	TGCGCCAGCACCCGACGGGGAGGGTCGGTAGATACGCAGTATTTT	CASTRRGGSVDTQYF
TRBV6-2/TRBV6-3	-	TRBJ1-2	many	TGTGCCAGCAGTTACGACCAGGGGAACTATGGCTACACCTTC	CASSYDQGNYGYTF
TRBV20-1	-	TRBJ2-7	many	TGCAGTGCTAGAGATCTCCGGCAGGGCGTTGACGAGCAGTACTTC	CSARDLRQGVDEQYF
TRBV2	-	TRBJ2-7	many	TGTGCCAGCAGTGAGGCCGGGGATGCAACCTACGAGCAGTACTTC	CASSEAGDATYEQYF
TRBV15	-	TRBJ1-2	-	TGTGCCACGGGGGGGGGAAACTATGGCTACACCTTC	CATGGGNYGYTF
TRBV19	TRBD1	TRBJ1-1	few	TGTGCCAGTAGTATGGGAGGGGGCGCGGGTACTGAAGCTTTCTTT	CASSMGGGAGTEAFF
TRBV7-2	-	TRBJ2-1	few	TGTGCCAGCAGCTCCGACAGGTCGAATGAGCAGTTCTTC	CASSSDRSNEQFF
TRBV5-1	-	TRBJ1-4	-	TGCGCCAGCAGCTGGAGGACGGATGAAAAACTGTTTTTT	CASSWRTDEKLFF
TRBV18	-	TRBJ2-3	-	TGTGCCAGCTCCGGACAGTACGGGGCGGTGGATACGCAGTATTTT	CASSGQYGAVDTQYF
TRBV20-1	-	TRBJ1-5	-	TGCAGTGCTCGCAGACAGGTCGGGGATCAGCCCCAGCATTTT	CSARRQVGDQPQHF
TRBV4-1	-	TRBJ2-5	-	TGCGCCAGCAGCGGTTGGAGGGCGGGGAAGACCCAGTACTTC	CASSGWRAGKTQYF
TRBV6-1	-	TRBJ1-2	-	TGTGCCAGCAGTGACGGGGTTTATGGCTACACCTTC	CASSDGVYGYTF
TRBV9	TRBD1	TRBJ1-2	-	TGTGCCAGCAGCGTTCAGGGGGCGCGTCATGGCTACACCTTC	CASSVQGARHGYTF
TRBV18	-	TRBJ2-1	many	TGTGCCAGCTCACCCGAGACACAGTTATACAATGAGCAGTTCTTC	CASSPETQLYNEQFF
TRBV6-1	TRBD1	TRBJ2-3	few	TGTGCCAGCAGTATCCGGGACAGGGGGATCTCAGATACGCAGTATTTT	CASSIRDRGISDTQYF
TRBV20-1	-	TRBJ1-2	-	TGCAGTGCTAGCTCCGGGGGGCGCTTCTATGGCTACACCTTC	CSASSGGRFYGYTF
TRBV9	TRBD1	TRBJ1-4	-	TGTGCCAGCAGCGCATCAACAGGGGGGTATACTAATGAAAAACTGTTTTTT	CASSASTGGYTNEKLFF
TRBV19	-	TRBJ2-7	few	TGTGCCAGTAGTATAGATCTCGGGCAGGTGACGTACGAGCAGTACTTC	CASSIDLGQVTYEQYF
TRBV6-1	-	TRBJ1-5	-	TGTGCCAGCAGTGAAGCCTGGAGGAGTCATTTT	CASSEAWRSHF